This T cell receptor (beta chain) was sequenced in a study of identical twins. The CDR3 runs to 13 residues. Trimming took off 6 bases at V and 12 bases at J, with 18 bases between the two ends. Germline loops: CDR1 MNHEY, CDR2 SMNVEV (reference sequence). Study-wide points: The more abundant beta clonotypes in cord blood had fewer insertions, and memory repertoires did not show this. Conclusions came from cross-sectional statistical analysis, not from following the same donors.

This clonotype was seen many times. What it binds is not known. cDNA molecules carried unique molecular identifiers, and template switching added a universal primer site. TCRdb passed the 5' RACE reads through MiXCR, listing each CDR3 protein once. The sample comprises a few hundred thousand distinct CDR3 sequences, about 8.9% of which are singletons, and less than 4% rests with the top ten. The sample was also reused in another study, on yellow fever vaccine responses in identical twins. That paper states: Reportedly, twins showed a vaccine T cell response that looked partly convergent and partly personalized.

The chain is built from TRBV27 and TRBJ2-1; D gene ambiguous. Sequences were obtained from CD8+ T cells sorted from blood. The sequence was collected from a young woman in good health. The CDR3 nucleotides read TGTGCCAGCAGGAAAGAGGAGACAATTGTGCAGTTCTTC. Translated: CASRKEETIVQFF.